These 18 T cell receptor beta chains came from one sample sequenced in a study of blood T cell repertoires in COVID-19. Produced via immunoSEQ multiplex PCR; TCRdb's table is partial and in-frame only. This table holds approximately 270,000 clones, around 85% found once. Source material: peripheral blood. The source is a human donor with COVID-19, enrolled during active disease. The donor label of this sample is uncertain.

V gene TRBV6-2 or TRBV6-3 combines with J gene TRBJ1-4; TRBD1 might be the D (6 bases). The length of the CDR3 is 15 residues. Germline V gives CDR1 MNHEY, CDR2 SVGEGT. The V and J ends lost 4 bases and 6 bases respectively, with 15 bases between them. CDR3 amino acids: CASSSRGALDEKLFF. The CDR3 DNA reads TGTGCCAGCAGTTCTCGGGGGGCGCTGGATGAAAAACTGTTTTTT.

V gene TRBV3-1 (or the pseudogene TRBV3-2) combines with J gene TRBJ2-7; TRBD2 matches 9 bases. Germline V gene lookup returns CDR1 LGHDT and CDR2 YNNKEL (reference sequence). With 1 base clipped from V and 2 bases from J, the junction kept 3 bases outside the gene matches. The CDR3 sequence is 15 residues long. CDR3 protein: CASSQGPSGAYEQYF. In nucleotides, the CDR3 is TGTGCCAGCAGCCAAGGGCCTAGCGGGGCCTACGAGCAGTACTTC.

This chain uses TRBV28 with TRBJ2-1; 9 bases agree with TRBD2. The CDR3 consists of 15 residues. The trim removed 6 bases at V and 3 bases at J, leaving 6 bases unmatched. Germline assignment: CDR1 MDHEN and CDR2 SYDVKM. CDR3 in amino acids: CASRVAGASYNEQFF. DNA for the CDR3: TGTGCCAGCAGAGTAGCGGGAGCAAGCTACAATGAGCAGTTCTTC.

The chain recombines TRBV12-3 or TRBV12-4 with TRBJ1-5, with D possibly being TRBD1 (5 bases). Trimming removed 2 bases at V and 12 bases at J, with 14 bases between. CDR3 length equals 13 residues. The CDR3 DNA reads as TGTGCCAGCAGTTTATATCAGGGAGGCGGCCAGCATTTT. Translating it yields CASSLYQGGGQHF.

The chain uses TRBV5-1 and TRBJ2-2; TRBD1 matches 8 bases. The CDR3 has 16 amino acids. CDR1 is SGHRS and CDR2 is YFSETQ in the germline V gene. Trimming cost V 0 bases and J 1 base; bases outside gene matches: 2. DNA for the CDR3: TGCGCCAGCAGCTTGGCAGGGGGCCAGAACACCGGGGAGCTGTTTTTT. This gives the protein CASSLAGGQNTGELFF.

The V gene is TRBV11-2, the J gene TRBJ2-1; TRBD1 matches at 7 bases. Germline assignment: CDR1 SGHAT and CDR2 FQNNGV. J lost 3 bases, V lost 1 base, and 0 bases had no gene match. CDR3 size: 14 residues. As DNA, the CDR3 is TGTGCCAGCAGCTTAGCAGGGGGCTACAATGAGCAGTTCTTC. Translation gives CASSLAGGYNEQFF.

V gene TRBV3-1 (or the pseudogene TRBV3-2) combines with J gene TRBJ2-6; 11 bases are shared with TRBD1. J gave up 4 bases and V 3 bases, and 8 bases lay outside the gene matches. The CDR3 totals 18 residues. Per germline, CDR1 LGHDT and CDR2 YNNKEL (reference sequence). The CDR3 sequence: CASSQIPGQGDGANVLTF. The CDR3 coding sequence is TGTGCCAGCAGCCAGATACCGGGACAGGGGGACGGGGCCAACGTCCTGACTTTC.

The chain uses TRBV25-1 and TRBJ1-5; D possibly corresponds to TRBD1 (5 bases). Trimming pared 1 base from V and 11 bases from J, leaving 15 bases between. The germline V gene encodes CDR1 MGHDK and CDR2 SYGVNS. CDR3 length: 14 amino acids. The CDR3 spells CASSESHLGGAQHF. The CDR3 coding sequence is TGTGCCAGCAGTGAATCCCACCTGGGGGGAGCCCAGCATTTT. Full variable domain (missing parts from reference TRBV25-1 and TRBJ1-5): EADIYQTPRYLVIGTGKKITLECSQTMGHDKMYWYQQDPGMELHLIHYSYGVNSTEKGDLSSESTVSRIRTEHFPLTLESARPSHTSQYLCASSESHLGGAQHFGDGTRLSIL.

This chain uses TRBV12-3 or TRBV12-4 with TRBJ2-7; tentative D call: TRBD2 (5 bases). There are 13 residues in the CDR3. Trimming removed 1 base at V and 3 bases at J, with 7 bases between. CDR3 amino acids: CASSLGEGYEQYF. As DNA, the CDR3 is TGTGCCAGCAGTTTAGGAGAGGGCTACGAGCAGTACTTC.

V and J are TRBV6-6 and TRBJ1-1, with D possibly TRBD1 on 5 matching bases. The CDR3 length is 15 residues. The V gene's germline CDR1 is MNHNY and CDR2 SVGAGI (reference sequence). V was cut by 2 bases and J by 0 bases, with 10 bases left in between. The CDR3 nucleotides read TGTGCCAGCAGTTACGCGGAGGGGATGAACACTGAAGCTTTCTTT. The encoded protein is CASSYAEGMNTEAFF.

J is TRBJ1-6 and V is TRBV3-1 (or the pseudogene TRBV3-2); unclear D gene. The germline V and J ends were trimmed by 0 bases and 11 bases, with 11 bases remaining between them. Germline V gene sequence: CDR1 LGHDT, CDR2 YNNKEL (reference sequence). The CDR3 consists of 14 residues. The CDR3 DNA sequence: TGTGCCAGCAGCCAAGAGAGGGTCCGTACACCCCTCCACTTT. This encodes CASSQERVRTPLHF.

This clone showed up just a few times. The chain's CDR3 is CSASSLIQETQYF. Here the CDR3 DNA reads TGCAGTGCTAGTTCGCTAATCCAAGAGACCCAGTACTTC. The V gene is TRBV20-1, the J gene TRBJ2-5; D gene unclear. V was shortened by 3 bases and J by 1 base, with 9 bases between the two germline ends. The CDR3 runs 13 residues. Germline values: CDR1 DFQATT, CDR2 SNEGSKA (reference sequence).

The chain is built from TRBV18 and TRBJ1-3; 7 bases agree with TRBD1. Per germline, CDR1 KGHSH and CDR2 LQKENI. J gave up 5 bases and V 5 bases, and 9 bases lay outside the gene matches. There are 15 residues in the CDR3. CDR3 sequence (DNA): TGTGCCAGCTCAGCAGGGACAGATGTTCGAAACACCATATATTTT. This codes for CASSAGTDVRNTIYF.

The chain employs TRBV27 and TRBJ2-7; 11 bases match TRBD1. There are 17 residues in the CDR3. The germline V gene encodes CDR1 MNHEY and CDR2 SMNVEV (reference sequence). The J segment lost 2 bases and the V segment lost 8 bases, leaving 14 bases of the junction unmatched. This CDR3 reads CASALGQGAVGAYEQYF. The DNA for the CDR3 is TGTGCCAGCGCACTCGGACAGGGGGCCGTTGGAGCCTACGAGCAGTACTTC.

The V call is TRBV3-1 (or the pseudogene TRBV3-2), the J call TRBJ1-6; 10 bases match TRBD1. Germline CDR1 LGHDT, CDR2 YNNKEL (reference sequence). CDR3 length: 15 amino acids. Trimming removed 5 bases from V and 7 bases from J; junction bases left unmatched: 5. In nucleotides, the CDR3 is TGTGCCAGCAGCGGCACGGGACAGGGGAATTCACCCCTCCACTTT. It translates to CASSGTGQGNSPLHF.

The V call is TRBV10-1, the J call TRBJ1-1; no definite D call. V dropped 0 bases and J dropped 2 bases, with 7 bases sitting between them. The CDR3 is 14 amino acids. Germline CDR1 is WNHNN and CDR2 is SYGVQD (reference sequence). The CDR3 nucleotides read TGCGCCAGCAGTGAGTCGGGAGATAACACTGAAGCTTTCTTT. As protein: CASSESGDNTEAFF.

The sample holds a few counts of this clone. The rearrangement joins TRBV2 to TRBJ2-1; 11 bases are a match to TRBD1. The V and J ends lost 6 bases and 2 bases, in that order; junction bases with no gene match: 6. Looked up from germline, CDR1 is SNHLY and CDR2 is FYNNEI. CDR3 size: 16 residues. CDR3 DNA sequence: TGTGCCAGCAGGCGGCCGGGACAGGGGGCCTACAATGAGCAGTTCTTC. Protein product: CASRRPGQGAYNEQFF.

The chain couples TRBV6-1 to TRBJ1-1, with D unclear. CDR1 and CDR2 from the germline V gene are MNHNS and SASEGT. The CDR3 is 13 amino acids. V lost 0 bases, J lost 1 base, and 3 bases lay in between. The CDR3 region has the DNA TGTGCCAGCAGTGAAGCAGCGAACACTGAAGCTTTCTTT. It is translated as CASSEAANTEAFF.